The 12 T cell receptor beta chains listed next were all sequenced from one sample in a study of T cell repertoires in cytomegalovirus infection. No antigens are known for them. Using its own MiXCR run on the reads, TCRdb lists one record per CDR3 protein. The repertoire includes approximately 910,000 distinct CDR3 sequences, 31% of them detected once, and more than 13% sits in the top ten. Sample: cultured CD8+ T cells from PBMCs, taken from culture after CMV antigen stimulation. The receptors were gathered from a human donor in good health (CMV status not recorded). Some clones in this sample may be carry-over from other donors' samples.

V gene TRBV27 combines with J gene TRBJ2-1; 14 bases line up with TRBD2. CDR1 MNHEY and CDR2 SMNVEV come from the germline V gene (reference sequence). V shed 2 bases and J 4 bases; nucleotides not matched to a gene: 4. The CDR3 spans 17 residues. Written as DNA, the CDR3 is TGTGCCAGCAGTTTACCGGGACTAGCGGGGGCTTACAATGAGCAGTTCTTC. Translated: CASSLPGLAGAYNEQFF.

This clonotype showed up just a few times. The genes are TRBV7-4 and TRBJ2-6; no firm D call. V shed 4 bases and J shed 0 bases, with 7 bases lying between them. This CDR3 comprises 15 residues. The germline gives CDR1 SGHVT, CDR2 SQSDAQ. The CDR3 loop is CASSYDISGANVLTF. The CDR3 DNA follows: TGTGCCAGCAGCTATGACATCTCTGGGGCCAACGTCCTGACTTTC.

This clonotype was picked up many times. V usage is TRBV7-8 and J usage is TRBJ1-2; D is unresolved. Looked up from germline, CDR1 is SGHVS and CDR2 is FQNEAQ. The CDR3 runs to 15 residues. The V end lost 1 base, the J end lost 6 bases, and 15 bases lay between the germline ends. Here the CDR3 DNA reads TGTGCCAGCAGCTTAGTAGACCAGGCCGGGAATGGCTACACCTTC. It yields the protein CASSLVDQAGNGYTF.

This clonotype was seen a few times. The rearrangement links TRBV23-1 to TRBJ2-2, with a possible D match to TRBD2 (6 bases). TRBV23-1 carries the ORF label, with uncertain function. V was cut by 0 bases and J by 4 bases, with 12 bases left in between. CDR3 length: 16 residues. The DNA for the CDR3 is TGCGCCAGCAGTCAATCGGGAGGCAGTAGCACCGGGGAGCTGTTTTTT. It is translated as CASSQSGGSSTGELFF.

The gene calls are TRBV10-3 and TRBJ2-6, with D possibly TRBD1 on 5 matching bases. The V end was cut by 3 bases, the J end by 0 bases, with 15 bases between. The germline CDR1 and CDR2 sequences are ENHRY and SYGVKD. The CDR3 consists of 18 residues. The CDR3 spells CAISEGDSPSSGANVLTF. The DNA of the CDR3 is TGTGCCATCAGTGAAGGAGACAGCCCTTCCTCTGGGGCCAACGTCCTGACTTTC.

In its sample, this clonotype was seen many times. For the CDR3, the DNA is TGTGCCACCCGCGATCAGGGAAGCTCACCCCTCCACTTT. Translated, it gives CATRDQGSSPLHF. This chain uses TRBV7-9 with TRBJ1-6; a weak D match, TRBD1 (5 bases). This CDR3 has 13 residues. Trimming pared 10 bases from V and 10 bases from J, leaving 17 bases between. The germline V gene has CDR1 SEHNR and CDR2 FQNEAQ (reference sequence).

V is TRBV13 and J is TRBJ2-5, with D perhaps given as TRBD1 or TRBD2 (6 bases each). The V gene lost 4 bases and the J gene lost 0 bases, with 9 bases spanning the gap. The CDR3 is 14 residues long. Germline values: CDR1 PRHDT, CDR2 FYEKMQ (reference sequence). This CDR3 is CASSSRGHQETQYF. CDR3 DNA sequence: TGTGCCAGCAGCTCCCGGGGGCACCAAGAGACCCAGTACTTC.

This chain joins TRBV12-2 and TRBJ2-7. TRBV12-2 is marked as a pseudogene. This CDR3 contains 15 residues. CDR3 in DNA: TGTGCAAGTCGCTTCAGGACCGCGGACCGCTACGAGCAGTACTTC. Protein sequence: CASRFRTADRYEQYF.

The table lists this clonotype with a count of one. One end of the junction does not line up with germline, which may come from a read error. The J gene is TRBJ2-1, the V gene TRBV7-6, with TRBD2 identical over 11 bases. The CDR3 loop spans 16 amino acids. CDR1 SGHVS and CDR2 FNYEAQ come from the germline V gene. The CDR3 region has the DNA TGTGCCAACAGCCCAACTAGCGGGGGACCCTACAATGAGCAGTTCTTC. It encodes CANSPTSGGPYNEQFF.

The chain carries TRBV28 and TRBJ2-7; 14 bases align to TRBD2. The ends lost 6 bases at V and 4 bases at J; junction bases unmatched: 8. The CDR3 is made up of 16 amino acids. Germline CDR1 is MDHEN and CDR2 is SYDVKM. The CDR3 DNA follows: TGTGCCAGCAGCCCAGGACTAGCGGGGGGTTTTTACGAGCAGTACGTC. It translates to CASSPGLAGGFYEQYV.

This clonotype was observed a handful of times. The rearrangement uses TRBV19 and TRBJ1-2; D not resolved. The CDR3 extends over 12 amino acids. Germline V gives CDR1 LNHDA, CDR2 SQIVND (reference sequence). V lost 5 bases and J 2 bases, leaving 6 bases between the germline ends. The CDR3 region is CASSPRNYGYTF. The CDR3 nucleotides are TGTGCCAGTAGTCCTCGGAACTATGGCTACACCTTC. The full variable domain, rest sourced from reference TRBV19 and TRBJ1-2, is DGGITQSPKYLFRKEGQNVTLSCEQNLNHDAMYWYRQDPGQGLRLIYYSQIVNDFQKGDIAEGYSVSREKKESFPLTVTSAQKNPTAFYLCASSPRNYGYTFGSGTRLTVV.

This clonotype was counted only a few times. For the CDR3, the DNA is TGTGCCAGTAGTATACGATCGCCGAACACTGAAGCTTTCTTT. Its protein product is CASSIRSPNTEAFF. J is TRBJ1-1 and V is TRBV19; D call uncertain. Germline V lookup: CDR1 LNHDA, CDR2 SQIVND (reference sequence). CDR3 length equals 14 residues. Trimming took 2 bases from V and 1 from J, leaving 8 bases between them. Using reference TRBV19 and TRBJ1-1 for the parts outside the CDR3, the full variable domain is DGGITQSPKYLFRKEGQNVTLSCEQNLNHDAMYWYRQDPGQGLRLIYYSQIVNDFQKGDIAEGYSVSREKKESFPLTVTSAQKNPTAFYLCASSIRSPNTEAFFGQGTRLTVV.